Listed here is a single T cell receptor (beta chain). What it binds is unknown. TCRdb's table, derived via immunoSEQ multiplex PCR, lists solely in-frame clones and lacks some. The data show 120,000 to 150,000 clones, with under 95% seen just once and approximately 2.1% held by the top ten. The source of the sample is a study of T cell responses to AZD1222 COVID-19 vaccine. Broader study findings: Donor demographics were predominantly white British with a female majority; clonal diversity may be underestimated.

The receptor was isolated from an adult in good health. The specimen comprised peripheral blood, sampled on day 0 of AZD1222 vaccination.

The CDR3 protein is CASSQGVGLAGGNGELFF. The CDR3, as DNA: TGTGCCAGCAGCCAAGGGGTCGGACTAGCGGGAGGAAACGGGGAGCTGTTTTTT. The genes are TRBV3-1 (or the pseudogene TRBV3-2) and TRBJ2-2; 14 bases line up with TRBD2. Unmatched junction bases numbered 8, after V lost 1 base and J lost 7 bases. From germline, CDR1 is LGHDT and CDR2 YNNKEL (reference sequence). This CDR3 comprises 18 residues.